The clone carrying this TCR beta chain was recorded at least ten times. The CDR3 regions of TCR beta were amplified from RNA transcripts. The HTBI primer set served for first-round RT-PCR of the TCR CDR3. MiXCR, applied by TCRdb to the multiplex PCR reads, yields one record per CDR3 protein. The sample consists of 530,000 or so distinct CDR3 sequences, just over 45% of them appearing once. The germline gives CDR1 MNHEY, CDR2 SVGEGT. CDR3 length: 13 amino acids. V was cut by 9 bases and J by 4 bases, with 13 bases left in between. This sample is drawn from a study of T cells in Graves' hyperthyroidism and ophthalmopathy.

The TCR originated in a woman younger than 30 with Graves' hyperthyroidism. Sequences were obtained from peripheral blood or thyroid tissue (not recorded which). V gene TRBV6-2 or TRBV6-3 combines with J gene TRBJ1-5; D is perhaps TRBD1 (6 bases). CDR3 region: CASMRTGNQPQHF. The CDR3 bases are TGTGCCAGTATGAGAACAGGGAATCAGCCCCAGCATTTT.